This is a list of T cell receptor beta chains from one sample in a study of radiation and T cells in renal cell carcinoma. Assay: immunoSEQ multiplex PCR; the TCRdb copy retains only in-frame clones and omits some. The data hold about 40,000 clones, with nearly 85% observed a single time. Source: blood, taken from a patient whose treatment included radiotherapy and nephrectomy. Receptors originate from a woman aged 70-85 years with renal cell carcinoma. Both conserved end residues are part of each CDR3. Not all rows give a size; the values are once, few, many and, for expanded clones, a class.

few | TRBJ1-5 | TRBV6-5 | CASRRDRDRNQPQHF
- | TRBJ2-7 | TRBV15 | CATSSAQGRGPSYEQYF
- | TRBJ2-1 | TRBV6-1 | CASSVGERGGRWSYNEQFF
- | TRBJ2-7 | TRBV11-3 | CASSRQGSREQYF
once | TRBJ2-3 | TRBV14 | CASSQAGAGLHTQYF
medium-sized | TRBJ2-2 | TRBV6-1 | CASSSRGPGELFF
- | TRBJ1-5 | TRBV27 | CASSSGTGVGQPQHF
- | TRBJ1-3 | TRBV5-4 | CASSLGGTGNTIYF
- | TRBJ1-1 | TRBV10-3 | CAISPGDRENTEAFF
once | TRBJ2-1 | TRBV6-1 | CASSARGLYNEQFF
- | TRBJ1-1 | TRBV19 | CASSIRAGRTEAFF
- | TRBJ2-2 | TRBV2 | CASSDRLRGGSGGTGELFF
few | TRBJ1-5 | TRBV6-5 | CASSGPDQPQHF
- | TRBJ2-3 | TRBV7-3 | CASSLMGYGTDTQYF
- | TRBJ2-4 | TRBV5-1 | CASSLVYGAKNIQYF
few | TRBJ2-7 | TRBV5-6 | CASRLGTYEQYF
- | - | TRBV4-1 | CASSQDPAWSEQYF
- | TRBJ2-5 | TRBV29-1 | CSATQGQGSETQYF
- | TRBJ1-1 | TRBV7-9 | CASSPQNGGLSEAFF
- | TRBJ1-4 | TRBV4-2 | CASSQDAGEKLFF
few | TRBJ1-1 | TRBV5-1 | CASSTGGTEAFF
- | TRBJ2-2 | TRBV15 | CATSRNRGLNTGELFF
- | TRBJ1-4 | TRBV11-2 | CASSLAGNRATNEKLFF
- | TRBJ2-7 | TRBV27 | CASSPGWEGYEQYF
- | TRBJ2-2 | TRBV29-1 | CSVVLTSGLFF